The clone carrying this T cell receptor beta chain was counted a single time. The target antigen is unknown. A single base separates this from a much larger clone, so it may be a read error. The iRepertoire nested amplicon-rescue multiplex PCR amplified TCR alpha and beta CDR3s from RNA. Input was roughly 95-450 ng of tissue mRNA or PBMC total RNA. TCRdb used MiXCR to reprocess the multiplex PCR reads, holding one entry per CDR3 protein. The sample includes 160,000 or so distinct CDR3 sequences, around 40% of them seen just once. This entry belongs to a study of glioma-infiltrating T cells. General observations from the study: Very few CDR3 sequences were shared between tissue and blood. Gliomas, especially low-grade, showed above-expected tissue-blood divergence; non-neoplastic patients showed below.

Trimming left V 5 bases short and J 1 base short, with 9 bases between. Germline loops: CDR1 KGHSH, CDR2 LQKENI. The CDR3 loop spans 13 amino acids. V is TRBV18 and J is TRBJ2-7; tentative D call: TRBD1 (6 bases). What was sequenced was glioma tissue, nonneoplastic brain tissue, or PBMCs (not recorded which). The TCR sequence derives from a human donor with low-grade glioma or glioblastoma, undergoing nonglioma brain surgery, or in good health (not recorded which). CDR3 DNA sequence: TGTGCCAGCTCAATGGACAGTTCCTACGAGCAGTACTTC. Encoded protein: CASSMDSSYEQYF.